Listed below are T cell receptor beta chains from one sample, sequenced in a study of graft-versus-host responses after intestinal transplantation. These TCRs are of unknown antigen specificity. The method was immunoSEQ multiplex PCR; TCRdb's version includes in-frame clones alone and lacks a portion of them. The sample gives roughly 70,000 clones, approximately 87% of which show up once; about 0.4% is in the top ten. The specimen comprised unstimulated CD4+ T cells sorted from spleen or lymph node cells, sampled before transplant. Receptors were obtained from a human donor who was the organ donor for an intestinal transplant. CDR3s include the opening cysteine and the closing phenylalanine or tryptophan. D genes are given only for firm matches. A clone size is listed for some rows: how often the clone was seen (once, few, many), or a class if it is expanded.

d_call: NA; clone_size: NA; j_call: TRBJ1-1; v_call: TRBV12-5; cdr3_aa: CASGLELQSNTEAFF; cdr3_nt: TGTGCTAGTGGTTTGGAGCTCCAATCGAACACTGAAGCTTTCTTT
d_call: NA; clone_size: NA; j_call: TRBJ2-2; v_call: TRBV5-6; cdr3_aa: CASSQDWNTGELFF; cdr3_nt: TGTGCCAGCAGTCAGGACTGGAACACCGGGGAGCTGTTTTTT
d_call: NA; clone_size: NA; j_call: TRBJ1-1; v_call: TRBV4-1; cdr3_aa: CASSQERRGTPTFF; cdr3_nt: TGCGCCAGCAGCCAAGAGAGGAGAGGGACACCAACCTTCTTT
d_call: NA; clone_size: NA; j_call: TRBJ1-5; v_call: TRBV10-1; cdr3_aa: CASSRDYSNQPQHF; cdr3_nt: TGCGCCAGCAGCCGAGACTATAGCAATCAGCCCCAGCATTTT
d_call: NA; clone_size: NA; j_call: TRBJ1-2; v_call: TRBV30; cdr3_aa: CAWKGRDYGYTF; cdr3_nt: TGTGCCTGGAAGGGCAGGGACTATGGCTACACCTTC
d_call: TRBD2; clone_size: NA; j_call: TRBJ2-3; v_call: TRBV10-3; cdr3_aa: CAISESGVRGSTDTQYF; cdr3_nt: TGTGCCATCAGTGAGTCGGGTGTGCGGGGGAGCACAGATACGCAGTATTTT
d_call: NA; clone_size: NA; j_call: TRBJ2-1; v_call: TRBV9; cdr3_aa: CASSVADRPTFEQFF; cdr3_nt: TGTGCCAGCAGCGTAGCCGACAGGCCGACGTTTGAGCAGTTCTTC
d_call: NA; clone_size: NA; j_call: TRBJ2-1; v_call: TRBV6-4; cdr3_aa: CASSDGQSSYNEQFF; cdr3_nt: TGTGCCAGCAGTGATGGACAGAGCTCCTACAATGAGCAGTTCTTC
d_call: NA; clone_size: NA; j_call: TRBJ1-6; v_call: TRBV4-3; cdr3_aa: CASSQDPGWDSPLHF; cdr3_nt: TGCGCCAGCAGCCAAGATCCAGGCTGGGATTCACCCCTCCACTTT
d_call: NA; clone_size: NA; j_call: TRBJ1-2; v_call: TRBV6-1; cdr3_aa: CASRIGGSGYTF; cdr3_nt: TGTGCCAGCAGAATTGGCGGGAGCGGCTACACCTTC
d_call: TRBD2; clone_size: once; j_call: TRBJ2-1; v_call: TRBV5-6; cdr3_aa: CASSLVLRGAYNEQFF; cdr3_nt: TGTGCCAGCAGCTTGGTTCTGCGGGGGGCGTACAATGAGCAGTTCTTC
d_call: TRBD1; clone_size: NA; j_call: TRBJ1-1; v_call: TRBV4-1; cdr3_aa: CASRRPGQGNTEAFF; cdr3_nt: TGCGCCAGCAGACGGCCGGGACAGGGGAACACTGAAGCTTTCTTT
d_call: NA; clone_size: NA; j_call: TRBJ2-1; v_call: TRBV6-1; cdr3_aa: CAGSTSYNEQFF; cdr3_nt: TGTGCCGGTAGCACTTCCTACAATGAGCAGTTCTTC
d_call: NA; clone_size: NA; j_call: TRBJ1-5; v_call: TRBV6-5; cdr3_aa: CASSYSSVNQPQHF; cdr3_nt: TGTGCCAGCAGTTACTCGTCAGTCAATCAGCCCCAGCATTTT
d_call: NA; clone_size: few; j_call: TRBJ1-4; v_call: TRBV15; cdr3_aa: CATSRDRGVGFF; cdr3_nt: TGTGCCACCAGCAGAGACCGGGGGGTTGGGTTTTTT
d_call: TRBD1; clone_size: NA; j_call: TRBJ2-2; v_call: TRBV5-1; cdr3_aa: CASRLSGGTGGTGELFF; cdr3_nt: TGCGCCAGCAGACTTAGTGGCGGGACAGGGGGCACCGGGGAGCTGTTTTTT
d_call: TRBD1; clone_size: NA; j_call: TRBJ1-3; v_call: TRBV27; cdr3_aa: CASYTHDGQGDGNTIYF; cdr3_nt: TGTGCCAGCTACACGCACGACGGACAGGGGGACGGAAACACCATATATTTT
d_call: TRBD1; clone_size: once; j_call: TRBJ1-4; v_call: TRBV6-5; cdr3_aa: CASSYTGTGASKLFF; cdr3_nt: TGTGCCAGCAGTTACACCGGGACAGGGGCTTCGAAACTGTTTTTT
d_call: TRBD1; clone_size: once; j_call: TRBJ1-2; v_call: TRBV2; cdr3_aa: CASQDGTGNYGYTF; cdr3_nt: TGTGCCAGCCAAGACGGGACAGGCAACTATGGCTACACCTTC
d_call: NA; clone_size: NA; j_call: TRBJ2-1; v_call: TRBV7-6; cdr3_aa: CASSLEGGVNEQFF; cdr3_nt: TGTGCCAGCAGCTTGGAGGGAGGCGTCAATGAGCAGTTCTTC
d_call: TRBD2; clone_size: NA; j_call: TRBJ2-3; v_call: TRBV7-2; cdr3_aa: CASSSTSGGTDTQYF; cdr3_nt: TGTGCCAGCAGCTCGACTAGCGGGGGGACAGATACGCAGTATTTT
d_call: NA; clone_size: few; j_call: TRBJ2-3; v_call: TRBV9; cdr3_aa: CASSVEGLANTDTQYF; cdr3_nt: TGTGCCAGCAGCGTAGAAGGACTTGCTAACACAGATACGCAGTATTTT
d_call: NA; clone_size: NA; j_call: TRBJ2-1; v_call: TRBV5-4; cdr3_aa: CASSLVGAGGRDEQFF; cdr3_nt: TGTGCCAGCAGCTTGGTTGGGGCAGGGGGGCGAGATGAGCAGTTCTTC
d_call: TRBD1; clone_size: NA; j_call: TRBJ2-1; v_call: TRBV5-1; cdr3_aa: CASSFLTGGYNEQFF; cdr3_nt: TGCGCCAGCAGCTTTCTGACAGGGGGGTACAATGAGCAGTTCTTC
d_call: NA; clone_size: NA; j_call: TRBJ2-1; v_call: TRBV6-1; cdr3_aa: CASSGSLGGVNEQFF; cdr3_nt: TGTGCCAGCAGTGGTAGTCTAGGAGGAGTAAATGAGCAGTTCTTC
d_call: NA; clone_size: NA; j_call: TRBJ1-2; v_call: TRBV15; cdr3_aa: CATSRDPQGENGYTF; cdr3_nt: TGTGCCACCAGCAGAGATCCCCAGGGCGAGAATGGCTACACCTTC
d_call: NA; clone_size: NA; j_call: TRBJ2-3; v_call: TRBV7-3; cdr3_aa: CASSSRDLTDTQYF; cdr3_nt: TGTGCCAGCAGCTCCAGGGATCTCACAGATACGCAGTATTTT
d_call: TRBD2; clone_size: NA; j_call: TRBJ2-1; v_call: TRBV28; cdr3_aa: CASSFRRTSYNEQFF; cdr3_nt: TGTGCCAGCAGTTTCAGGCGGACTAGCTACAATGAGCAGTTCTTC